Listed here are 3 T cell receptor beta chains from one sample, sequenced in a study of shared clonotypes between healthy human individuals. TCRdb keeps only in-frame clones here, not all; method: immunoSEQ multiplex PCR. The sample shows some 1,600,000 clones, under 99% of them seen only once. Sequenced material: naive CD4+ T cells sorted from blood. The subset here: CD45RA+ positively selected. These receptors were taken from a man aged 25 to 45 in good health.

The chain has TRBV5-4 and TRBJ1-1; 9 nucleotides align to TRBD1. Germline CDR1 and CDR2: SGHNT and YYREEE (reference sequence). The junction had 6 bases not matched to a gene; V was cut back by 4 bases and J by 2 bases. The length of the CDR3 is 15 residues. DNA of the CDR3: TGTGCCAGCAGCCCGACGGGACAGGGTAACACTGAAGCTTTCTTT. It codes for CASSPTGQGNTEAFF.

The CDR3 DNA sequence: TGTGCCTGGAGTGTTAGCCGCAAGGCTAACTATGGCTACACCTTC. Amino acids: CAWSVSRKANYGYTF. The chain uses TRBV30 and TRBJ1-2; D is unresolved. V was cut by 0 bases and J by 0 bases, with 11 bases left in between. Per the germline V gene, CDR1 is GTSNPN and CDR2 is SVGIG (reference sequence). The CDR3 is 15 amino acids.

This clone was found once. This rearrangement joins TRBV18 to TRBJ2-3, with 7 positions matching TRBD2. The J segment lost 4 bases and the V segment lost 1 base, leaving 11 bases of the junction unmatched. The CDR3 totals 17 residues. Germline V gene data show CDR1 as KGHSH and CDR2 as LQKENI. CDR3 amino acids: CASSPLYLGLVSDTQYF. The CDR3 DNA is TGTGCCAGCTCACCACTATACCTCGGACTAGTGTCAGATACGCAGTATTTT.